This T cell receptor (beta chain) stems from a study of cytotoxic CD8 clonotypes in ibrutinib-treated CLL. TCRdb's table, derived via immunoSEQ multiplex PCR, lists solely in-frame clones and lacks some. The sample holds 20,000 to 30,000 clones, over 55% seen once. The clonotype comes from a human donor with chronic lymphocytic leukemia. Material: PBMCs, obtained after 12 months of ibrutinib treatment.

The CDR3 bases are TGTGCCAGTAGTATGCCTAGCGGGGGGATTGAGACCCAGTACTTC. This translates into CASSMPSGGIETQYF. This rearrangement joins TRBV19 to TRBJ2-5, with 11 bases aligning to TRBD2. The CDR3 consists of 15 residues. Losses at the gene ends were 3 bases for V and 5 bases for J; bases not matched to a gene: 5. The germline gives CDR1 LNHDA, CDR2 SQIVND (reference sequence).